This section outlines one T cell receptor (beta chain) sequence together with its context. The CDR3 loop spans 13 amino acids. Trimming pared 2 bases from V and 2 bases from J, leaving 7 bases between. Looked up from germline, CDR1 is MNHEY and CDR2 is SMNVEV (reference sequence). The table came from immunoSEQ multiplex PCR; TCRdb's copy has only in-frame clones and leaves some out. The sample has 150,000 or so clones; about 95% are singletons. This sample stems from a study of T cell responses to AZD1222 COVID-19 vaccine. The clonotype originates from an adult in good health. Sequencing was performed on peripheral blood, taken on day 0 of AZD1222 vaccination. J is TRBJ2-7 and V is TRBV27; no clear D. CDR3 bases: TGTGCCAGCAGTTTACTGGCAACCTACGAGCAGTACTTC. It codes for CASSLLATYEQYF.